A selection of T cell receptor beta chains follows, all from one sample in a study of blood T cell repertoires in COVID-19. TCRdb's copy holds only in-frame clones and misses some; the assay was immunoSEQ multiplex PCR. This sample yields more than 200,000 clones, of which around 83% are seen a single time; nearly 9% belongs to the top ten. Specimen: peripheral blood. Receptors were obtained from a man older than 75 with acute or convalescent COVID-19. The CDR3 runs from the conserved cysteine through the conserved F or W. The D gene is left open where the match is weak. Size tells how often a clone was seen (once, few, many) or the class of an expanded clone, and some rows leave it out.

clone_size d_call j_call v_call cdr3_nt cdr3_aa
- - TRBJ1-1 TRBV2 TGTGCCAGCAGAGAAACTCAAGCTTTCTTT CASRETQAFF
- TRBD1 TRBJ2-6 TRBV5-6 TGTGCCAGCAGCTTTCCTCGGACAGGGAGCTCTGGGGCCAACGTCCTGACTTTC CASSFPRTGSSGANVLTF
- - TRBJ1-2 TRBV5-1 TGCGCCAGCAGCTTGACTCGGGAGGGATATGGCTACACCTTC CASSLTREGYGYTF
- - TRBJ1-6 TRBV7-9 TGTGCCAGCAGCTTAGCCGGCCGGGGGAATTCACCCCTCCACTTT CASSLAGRGNSPLHF
- TRBD1 TRBJ1-1 TRBV30 TGTGCCTGGAGTCCTGACAGGGTGAACACTGAAGCTTTCTTT CAWSPDRVNTEAFF
- TRBD1 TRBJ1-2 TRBV6-1 TGTGCCAGCAGTGAAGCGCGTGGCAGGGGGCGCATCTATGGCTACACCTTC CASSEARGRGRIYGYTF
- TRBD1 TRBJ1-5 TRBV2 TGTGCCAGTCGGACAGGGTCTGAGAGCAATCAGCCCCAGCATTTT CASRTGSESNQPQHF
- TRBD2 TRBJ2-7 TRBV3-1/TRBV3-2 TGTGCCAGCCAAAGGGCGGGGGGCGTCTCCTACGAGCAGTACTTC CASQRAGGVSYEQYF
- - TRBJ2-7 TRBV18 TGTGCCAGCTCACCCAACTCCGAGCAGTACTTC CASSPNSEQYF
- - TRBJ1-1 TRBV2 TGTGCCAGCAGTTCCGGGACCCACGGCGGGGGAGCTTTCTTT CASSSGTHGGGAFF
- TRBD1 TRBJ2-1 TRBV12-5 TGTGCTAGTGGTTTGGTACTGGGACAGGGGGCCTATGAGCAGTTCTTC CASGLVLGQGAYEQFF
- - TRBJ2-3 TRBV4-2 TGTGCCAGCAGCCAAGCTTGGGCGGGGGCCGAGGATACGCAGTATTTT CASSQAWAGAEDTQYF
- TRBD1 TRBJ1-2 TRBV6-6 TGTGCCAGCAGAGTCCCGGGACAGACTAACTATGGCTACACCTTC CASRVPGQTNYGYTF
- - TRBJ2-2 TRBV19 TGTGCCAGTTATCTAGCAGGCGCGAACACCGGGGAGCTGTTTTTT CASYLAGANTGELFF
few - TRBJ2-3 TRBV5-6 TGTGCCAGCAGCCCTACGGGGGGCACAGATACGCAGTATTTT CASSPTGGTDTQYF
- TRBD1 TRBJ1-4 TRBV3-1/TRBV3-2 TGTGCCAGCAGCGCAGGGGGCGGTTGGGTGTTTTTT CASSAGGGWVFF
- TRBD2 TRBJ2-1 TRBV5-8 TGTGCCAGCAGCTTGAGCCGGATTAGCGGGATTGTAGATGAGCAGTTCTTC CASSLSRISGIVDEQFF
- - TRBJ2-1 TRBV21-1 TGTGCCAGCACTTGCGGGGGGCCCTTAGAGATCTCCTACAATGAGCAGTTCTTC CASTCGGPLEISYNEQFF
- TRBD1 TRBJ2-7 TRBV5-1 TGCGCCAGCAGCCGAAATGCTCCGGGACAGCCACACCAGTACGAGCAGTACTTC CASSRNAPGQPHQYEQYF
- - TRBJ1-2 TRBV11-2 TGTGCCAGCAGCTTAGATACTGGGCGGGCCGCTGGCTACACCTTC CASSLDTGRAAGYTF
- - TRBJ2-4 TRBV5-5 TGTGCCAGCAGCTCCGGAGGGGACAAAAACATTCAGTACTTC CASSSGGDKNIQYF
- - TRBJ2-3 TRBV2 TGTGCCAGCGCGGGGAACACAGATACGCAGTATTTT CASAGNTDTQYF
few - TRBJ1-1 TRBV27 TGTGCCAGCAGTCATACGGGGAACACTGAAGCTTTCTTT CASSHTGNTEAFF
- - TRBJ2-3 TRBV18 TGTGCCAGCTCCCCTAGGACTGCAGGTAGCACAGATACGCAGTATTTT CASSPRTAGSTDTQYF
- TRBD2 TRBJ2-3 TRBV5-5 TGTGCCAGCAGCTTGACGGGGGGGAGGACAGATACGCAGTATTTT CASSLTGGRTDTQYF
- - TRBJ2-5 TRBV5-5 TGTGCCAGCAGCGGGGACTCCGTCCAAGAGACCCAGTACTTC CASSGDSVQETQYF
- - TRBJ2-7 TRBV2 TGTGCCAGCAAAGACAGCTCCTACGAGCAGTACTTC CASKDSSYEQYF
- TRBD1 TRBJ2-7 TRBV7-9 TGTGCCACCCGACAGGGGGCAGCGTCCTACGAGCAGTACTTC CATRQGAASYEQYF
- TRBD2 TRBJ2-2 TRBV27 TGTGCCAGCAGTTTTCTAGCGGGGGGGCTTAGGAACACCGGGGAGCTGTTTTTT CASSFLAGGLRNTGELFF
- TRBD1 TRBJ2-7 TRBV5-1 TGCGCCAGCAGCGGAGGGACAGGATTGACCTACGAGCAGTACTTC CASSGGTGLTYEQYF
- - TRBJ2-7 TRBV28 TGTGCCAGCAGTTTATTGGGGCGCGAGCAGTACTTC CASSLLGREQYF
- - TRBJ1-1 TRBV5-1 TGCGCCAGCAGCACGACAAGGAACACTGAAGCTTTCTTT CASSTTRNTEAFF
- - TRBJ2-3 TRBV19 TGTGCCAGTAGTATTGGTCAGAGCACAGATACGCAGTATTTT CASSIGQSTDTQYF
- TRBD1 TRBJ1-2 TRBV11-2 TGTGCCAGCAGCTCCAGGGGGTCGGCCTATGGCTACACCTTC CASSSRGSAYGYTF
- TRBD1 TRBJ1-6 TRBV4-1 TGCGCCAGCAGCCCCGGGACAGGCAATTCACCCCTCCACTTT CASSPGTGNSPLHF
- - TRBJ1-4 TRBV5-1 TGCGCCAGCAGCCAGCCTGGGGGGGCTGGAGAAAAACTGTTTTTT CASSQPGGAGEKLFF
- - TRBJ1-4 TRBV30 TGTGCCTGGAGACTGTTTGCTACTGAAAAACTGTTTTTT CAWRLFATEKLFF